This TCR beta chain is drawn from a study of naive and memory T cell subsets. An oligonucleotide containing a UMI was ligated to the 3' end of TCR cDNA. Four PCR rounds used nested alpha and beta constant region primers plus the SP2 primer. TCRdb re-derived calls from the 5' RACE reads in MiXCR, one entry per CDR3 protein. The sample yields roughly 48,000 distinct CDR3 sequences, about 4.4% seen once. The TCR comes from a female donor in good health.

In DNA, the CDR3 is TGTGCCAGCTACCTTGGGGCCGAGCAGTACTTC. As protein: CASYLGAEQYF. This chain uses TRBV2 with TRBJ2-7; maybe TRBD1 (5 bases). The length of the CDR3 is 11 residues. CDR1 and CDR2 (germline): SNHLY, FYNNEI. Trimming cost V 8 bases and J 6 bases, with 11 bases left between them.